This is a list of T cell receptor beta chains from one sample in a study of control samples from healthy donors and cancer patients. Sequenced by immunoSEQ multiplex PCR; TCRdb stores in-frame clones only, minus some. The table lists about 44,000 clones, about three quarters of them singletons, with roughly 17% in the top ten. The sample comprised formalin-fixed, paraffin-embedded tissue. Source of these receptors: a male donor with melanoma. The CDR3 runs from the conserved cysteine through the conserved F or W. A D gene is named only where the DNA matches it firmly. The size entry is marked missing in some rows and otherwise reads once, few, many or a size class.

v_call: TRBV30
j_call: TRBJ1-5
clone_size: NA
d_call: TRBD1
cdr3_nt: TGTGCCTGGAGTTCCGACAGGGTTAAGAGAAATCAGCCCCAGCATTTT
cdr3_aa: CAWSSDRVKRNQPQHF

v_call: TRBV5-1
j_call: TRBJ2-2
clone_size: many
d_call: NA
cdr3_nt: TGCGCCAGCACGCGAGCAGGACTTGAGACCGGGGAGCTGTTTTTT
cdr3_aa: CASTRAGLETGELFF

v_call: TRBV5-4
j_call: TRBJ2-3
clone_size: NA
d_call: TRBD1
cdr3_nt: TGTGCCAGCAGCCCCGGCCCGGGACAGGGGATAGATACGCAGTATTTT
cdr3_aa: CASSPGPGQGIDTQYF

v_call: TRBV5-1
j_call: TRBJ2-7
clone_size: NA
d_call: TRBD2
cdr3_nt: TGCGCCAGCAGCCCGCTAGCGGGAGAAGACGAGCAGTACTTC
cdr3_aa: CASSPLAGEDEQYF

v_call: TRBV7-8
j_call: TRBJ2-2
clone_size: few
d_call: TRBD2
cdr3_nt: TGTGCCAGCAGCTTAGTAGCGGGTGTGGAGCTGTTTTTT
cdr3_aa: CASSLVAGVELFF

v_call: TRBV11-1
j_call: TRBJ2-7
clone_size: once
d_call: TRBD2
cdr3_nt: TGTGCCAGCAGCCGAGGGGGAGCGGGAGCCCTCGAGCAGTACTTC
cdr3_aa: CASSRGGAGALEQYF

v_call: TRBV5-1
j_call: TRBJ2-2
clone_size: few
d_call: NA
cdr3_nt: TGCGCCAGCAGTTACACAAATCTAAACACCGGGGAGCTGTTTTTT
cdr3_aa: CASSYTNLNTGELFF

v_call: TRBV5-8
j_call: TRBJ2-7
clone_size: NA
d_call: NA
cdr3_nt: TGTGCCAGCTCCTCAAGACCGGCCATCCGGGGCGAGCAGTACTTC
cdr3_aa: CASSSRPAIRGEQYF

v_call: TRBV6-1
j_call: TRBJ1-1
clone_size: NA
d_call: NA
cdr3_nt: TGTGCCAGCAGTGAACGTAGGCGGGCGAACACTGAAGCTTTCTTT
cdr3_aa: CASSERRRANTEAFF

v_call: TRBV28
j_call: TRBJ2-7
clone_size: NA
d_call: NA
cdr3_nt: TGTGCCAGCAGTCCCTTTTTTAGTACTCGATCCGAGCAGTACTTC
cdr3_aa: CASSPFFSTRSEQYF

v_call: TRBV6-6
j_call: TRBJ1-2
clone_size: NA
d_call: NA
cdr3_nt: TGTGCCAGCAGCCCCAGGGGAAATGGCTACACCTTC
cdr3_aa: CASSPRGNGYTF

v_call: TRBV5-4
j_call: TRBJ2-4
clone_size: once
d_call: NA
cdr3_nt: TGTGCCAGCAGTTCGGACAGCGACATTCAGTACTTC
cdr3_aa: CASSSDSDIQYF

v_call: TRBV7-9
j_call: TRBJ1-1
clone_size: NA
d_call: TRBD1
cdr3_nt: TGTGCCAGCAGCCCCAACAGGGGGCCCGTGAACACTGAAGCTTTCTTT
cdr3_aa: CASSPNRGPVNTEAFF

v_call: TRBV5-4
j_call: TRBJ2-1
clone_size: NA
d_call: TRBD2
cdr3_nt: TGTGCCAGCAGCTTGGTTGGCGGGAGGGACAATGAGCAGTTCTTC
cdr3_aa: CASSLVGGRDNEQFF

v_call: TRBV5-6
j_call: TRBJ2-7
clone_size: NA
d_call: NA
cdr3_nt: TGTGCCAGCAGCTTGGGACTCGAGCAGTACTTC
cdr3_aa: CASSLGLEQYF

v_call: TRBV14
j_call: TRBJ2-2
clone_size: NA
d_call: NA
cdr3_nt: TGTGCCAGCAGCCAAGTGACTCGAGGAACCGGGGAGCTGTTTTTT
cdr3_aa: CASSQVTRGTGELFF